This T cell receptor (beta chain) was documented in a study of T and B cells in COVID-19 patients. Blood genomic DNA input for TRB amplification was about 250-500 ng. Multiplex PCR with BIOMED2 TRB-A/B primer pools amplified TRB rearrangements. TCRdb re-called the multiplex PCR reads through MiXCR, storing one row per CDR3 protein. The top ten hold about 22% of the sample, which has 7,500 to 9,500 distinct CDR3 sequences, around 33% seen once. This CDR3 is 15 amino acids long. The trim removed 3 bases at V and 5 bases at J, leaving 10 bases unmatched. Germline assignment: CDR1 SGHDT and CDR2 YYEEEE. This receptor was taken from a human donor who had recovered from COVID-19. Sequences were obtained from blood. The genes are TRBV5-6 and TRBJ2-7, with TRBD2 matching over 8 bases. The CDR3 reads CASSSPGGVIHEQYF. The CDR3 bases are TGTGCCAGCAGCTCGCCCGGGGGGGTTATCCACGAGCAGTACTTC. Variable domain in full (rest from reference TRBV5-6 and TRBJ2-7): DAGVTQSPTHLIKTRGQQVTLRCSPKSGHDTVSWYQQALGQGPQFIFQYYEEEERQRGNFPDRFSGHQFPNYSSELNVNALLLGDSALYLCASSSPGGVIHEQYFGPGTRLTVT.